The subject of this entry is one TCR beta chain. The sample is drawn from a study of OX40 agonist ivuxolimab in advanced cancers. Between the trimmed V and J ends, which lost 1 base and 6 bases, there was a span of 13 bases. CDR3 length: 14 residues. Per the germline V gene, CDR1 is KGHSH and CDR2 is LQKENI. Data came from immunoSEQ multiplex PCR; TCRdb stores just in-frame clones and leaves some out. The repertoire holds roughly 90,000 clones, with roughly 88% as singletons. This clonotype was obtained from an adult with an advanced solid tumor such as melanoma, head and neck, liver or kidney cancer. Source: CD4+ or CD8+ T cells sorted from blood, taken in a trial of the OX40 agonist ivuxolimab. The chain joins TRBV18 to TRBJ2-7; D remains unclear. CDR3 sequence: CASSPLPALGEQYF. The CDR3 DNA reads TGTGCCAGCTCACCACTGCCTGCTCTAGGCGAGCAGTACTTC.